These 26 T cell receptor beta chains came from one sample sequenced in a study of blood T cell repertoires in COVID-19. Assay: immunoSEQ multiplex PCR; the TCRdb copy retains only in-frame clones and omits some. The sample contains 130,000 or so clones, more than 70% of which appear only once. The sequenced material came from peripheral blood. The receptors were sampled from a human donor in a cohort sampled during active COVID-19.

The chain employs TRBV6-6 and TRBJ1-5; D possibly corresponds to TRBD1 (6 bases). Per germline, CDR1 MNHNY and CDR2 SVGAGI (reference sequence). V was shortened by 5 bases and J by 2 bases, with 22 bases between the two germline ends. The CDR3 totals 18 residues. The CDR3 sequence is CASSPPLRGARGNQPQHF. CDR3 in DNA: TGTGCCAGCAGTCCGCCCCTCCGGGGGGCGCGTGGCAATCAGCCCCAGCATTTT.

On this clone: Other DNA sequences of this sample code for an identical CDR3. The chain employs TRBV19 and TRBJ2-7; tentatively, D is TRBD1 (6 bases). The CDR3 loop spans 14 amino acids. Germline V lookup: CDR1 LNHDA, CDR2 SQIVND (reference sequence). The V end was cut by 3 bases, the J end by 0 bases, with 9 bases between. In DNA, the CDR3 is TGTGCCAGTAGTATTACAGGGTCCTCCTACGAGCAGTACTTC. This translates into CASSITGSSYEQYF.

V and J are TRBV18 and TRBJ2-5; 13 positions match TRBD2. The junction had 6 bases not matched to a gene; V was cut back by 0 bases and J by 5 bases. This CDR3 spans 17 amino acids. Germline V gene sequence: CDR1 KGHSH, CDR2 LQKENI. The CDR3 nucleotides are TGTGCCAGCTCACCACCAGGACTAGCGGGAGTGGCGGAGACCCAGTACTTC. Translated, it gives CASSPPGLAGVAETQYF.

The rearrangement joins TRBV3-1 (or the pseudogene TRBV3-2) to TRBJ2-7; 8 positions agree with TRBD2. Germline assignment: CDR1 LGHDT and CDR2 YNNKEL (reference sequence). The CDR3 has 16 amino acids. V lost 5 bases, J lost 1 base, and 10 bases stayed unmatched. The CDR3 spells CASSSRGSGTSYEQYF. The CDR3 DNA is TGTGCCAGCAGCTCCCGGGGTAGCGGGACTTCCTACGAGCAGTACTTC.

CDR3 sequence: CASSPGGAGGQFF. CDR3 coding DNA: TGTGCCAGCAGCCCCGGGGGGGCCGGGGGGCAGTTCTTC. J is TRBJ2-1 and V is TRBV5-6, with 8 bases lining up with TRBD2. The CDR3 length is 13 residues. The V gene's germline CDR1 is SGHDT and CDR2 YYEEEE. The V and J ends lost 4 bases and 12 bases, in that order; junction bases with no gene match: 9.

This clone has a handful of counts. The chain's CDR3 is CASSFAGIYNEQFF. In DNA, the CDR3 is TGTGCCAGCAGCTTCGCCGGGATCTACAATGAGCAGTTCTTC. The chain couples TRBV7-8 to TRBJ2-1, with D maybe TRBD2 (5 bases). The CDR3 covers 14 residues. Germline values: CDR1 SGHVS, CDR2 FQNEAQ. Trimming took off 3 bases at V and 3 bases at J, with 9 bases between the two ends.

The V and J genes are TRBV6-5 and TRBJ1-1, with D possibly matching TRBD1 (5 bases). Germline V CDR1 and CDR2: MNHEY, SVGAGI. The CDR3 extends over 14 amino acids. Trimming removed 6 bases from V and 1 base from J, with 12 bases in between. CDR3 protein: CASSRQGSNTEAFF. Written as DNA, the CDR3 is TGTGCCAGCAGCCGCCAGGGATCGAACACTGAAGCTTTCTTT.

The CDR3 nucleotides read TGTGCCAGCAGCGCGACAGGGGGGGGCGAGCAGTACTTC. This translates into CASSATGGGEQYF. This chain uses TRBV5-6 with TRBJ2-7; 9 positions match TRBD1. CDR1 SGHDT and CDR2 YYEEEE come from the germline V gene. The V segment lost 4 bases and the J segment 6 bases; nucleotides outside the gene matches: 5. The CDR3 covers 13 residues.

The chain uses TRBV9 and TRBJ1-3; 9 nucleotides align to TRBD1. J lost 1 base, V lost 2 bases, and 10 bases had no gene match. The CDR3 sequence is 18 residues long. The V gene's germline CDR1 is SGDLS and CDR2 YYNGEE. This CDR3 reads CASSVEWGQGASGNTIYF. The CDR3 DNA sequence: TGTGCCAGCAGCGTTGAATGGGGACAGGGAGCGTCTGGAAACACCATATATTTT.

This chain joins TRBV5-1 and TRBJ1-6, with 7 bases that match TRBD1. CDR1 is SGHRS, CDR2 YFSETQ, per germline. The CDR3 runs 15 residues. J was trimmed by 10 bases and V by 1 base; bases with no gene match: 8. The CDR3 spells CASSLTTGDSSPLHF. CDR3 nucleotide sequence: TGCGCCAGCAGCTTGACAACAGGGGATTCGTCACCCCTCCACTTT.

The chain couples TRBV7-2 to TRBJ1-2, with D perhaps TRBD1 (6 bases). The CDR3 has 15 amino acids. V dropped 5 bases and J dropped 2 bases, with 15 bases sitting between them. Germline V CDR1 and CDR2: SGHTA, FQGNSA. In DNA, the CDR3 is TGTGCCAGCAGCCGTGGACCCACAGGGAACTATGGCTACACCTTC. The encoded protein is CASSRGPTGNYGYTF.

This chain uses TRBV2 with TRBJ2-7; 9 nucleotides match TRBD1. J gave up 2 bases and V 1 base, and 24 bases lay outside the gene matches. The CDR3 is 22 amino acids. Germline assignment: CDR1 SNHLY and CDR2 FYNNEI. The CDR3 spells CASSEGRKYANPGQGKTYEQYF. The DNA for the CDR3 is TGTGCCAGCAGTGAAGGGAGGAAGTATGCGAACCCTGGACAGGGGAAAACCTACGAGCAGTACTTC.

This clone was seen only a few times. The V call is TRBV5-1, the J call TRBJ2-7; a possible D gene is TRBD1 (6 bases). Trimming took 3 bases from V and 2 from J, leaving 12 bases between them. Germline V gene lookup returns CDR1 SGHRS and CDR2 YFSETQ. This CDR3 is built from 14 residues. The CDR3 spells CASSSQTGTYEQYF. CDR3 sequence (DNA): TGCGCCAGCAGCTCACAGACAGGAACCTACGAGCAGTACTTC.

The V gene is TRBV19, the J gene TRBJ2-5; 12 bases map to TRBD1. This CDR3 spans 15 amino acids. Looked up from germline, CDR1 is LNHDA and CDR2 is SQIVND (reference sequence). Trimming removed 3 bases from V and 4 bases from J; junction bases left unmatched: 3. CDR3 sequence: CASSIGDRGRETQYF. The CDR3 DNA is TGTGCCAGTAGTATTGGGGACAGGGGGCGAGAGACCCAGTACTTC.

The rearrangement joins TRBV18 to TRBJ1-5, with D perhaps TRBD1 (5 bases). The CDR3 extends over 15 amino acids. V lost 5 bases and J 2 bases, leaving 13 bases between the germline ends. Germline CDR1 reads KGHSH; CDR2 reads LQKENI. CDR3 sequence reads: CASSSGGSGNQPQHF. The CDR3 nucleotides read TGTGCCAGCTCATCGGGGGGGTCCGGCAATCAGCCCCAGCATTTT. The complete variable domain, with remaining parts taken from reference TRBV18 and TRBJ1-5, reads NAGVMQNPRHLVRRRGQEARLRCSPMKGHSHVYWYRQLPEEGLKFMVYLQKENIIDESGMPKERFSAEFPKEGPSILRIQQVVRGDSAAYFCASSSGGSGNQPQHFGDGTRLSIL.

This chain joins TRBV27 and TRBJ1-2; 8 positions match TRBD1. Germline CDR1 reads MNHEY; CDR2 reads SMNVEV (reference sequence). J was trimmed by 6 bases and V by 1 base; bases with no gene match: 4. This CDR3 is built from 14 residues. The CDR3 nucleotides are TGTGCCAGCAGTTTATTACAGGGGGACCATGGCTACACCTTC. The encoded protein is CASSLLQGDHGYTF.

This chain uses TRBV5-6 with TRBJ2-7; 7 bases match TRBD1. Germline CDR1 and CDR2: SGHDT and YYEEEE. CDR3 size: 13 residues. After removal of 3 bases from V and 3 bases from J, the junction contained 3 bases not matched to a gene. The CDR3 DNA sequence: TGTGCCAGCAGCTGGGACAGAGACTACGAGCAGTACTTC. Protein sequence: CASSWDRDYEQYF.

The V and J genes are TRBV5-1 and TRBJ2-7, with 10 bases matching TRBD2. CDR1 SGHRS and CDR2 YFSETQ come from the germline V gene. The CDR3 is 16 residues long. J was trimmed by 0 bases and V by 4 bases; bases with no gene match: 7. CDR3 sequence (DNA): TGCGCCAGCAGCCCAAACCTAGCGGGGGTCTCCTACGAGCAGTACTTC. Amino acid sequence: CASSPNLAGVSYEQYF.

The V and J genes are TRBV6-1 and TRBJ2-7, with 12 bases lining up with TRBD2. The CDR3 sequence is 16 residues long. V dropped 4 bases and J dropped 2; count of bases not matched to a gene: 6. Per the germline V gene, CDR1 is MNHNS and CDR2 is SASEGT. CDR3 in DNA: TGTGCCAGCAGTGCCCCGACTAGCGGGAGAGCCTACGAGCAGTACTTC. Amino acid sequence: CASSAPTSGRAYEQYF.

V usage is TRBV6-1 and J usage is TRBJ1-2; tentative D call: TRBD1 (6 bases). The CDR3 extends over 16 amino acids. Germline CDR1 and CDR2: MNHNS and SASEGT. The V end lost 3 bases, the J end lost 4 bases, and 18 bases lay between the germline ends. DNA of the CDR3: TGTGCCAGCAGTGAGGACATAACCGGACAGCTCTATGGCTACACCTTC. It yields the protein CASSEDITGQLYGYTF.

This chain links TRBV14 with TRBJ1-1; D is perhaps TRBD1 (5 bases). The CDR3 is 12 residues long. The V gene's germline CDR1 is SGHDN and CDR2 FVKESK. V lost 3 bases, J lost 5 bases, and 7 bases lay in between. The CDR3 is CASSQGGTEAFF. CDR3 nucleotide sequence: TGTGCCAGCAGCCAGGGGGGAACTGAAGCTTTCTTT.

The gene calls are TRBV27 and TRBJ1-1; 7 bases are shared with TRBD1. Germline trimming cut 5 bases from V and 4 bases from J; bases unmatched to any gene: 7. The CDR3 extends over 14 amino acids. Germline V gene sequence: CDR1 MNHEY, CDR2 SMNVEV (reference sequence). CDR3 loop: CASSPTGQLTEAFF. CDR3 bases: TGTGCCAGCAGTCCGACAGGGCAACTCACTGAAGCTTTCTTT.

The gene calls are TRBV19 and TRBJ2-3; 7 positions match TRBD1. CDR3 length: 15 amino acids. Losses at the gene ends were 4 bases for V and 0 bases for J; bases not matched to a gene: 4. Germline lookup yields CDR1 LNHDA and CDR2 SQIVND (reference sequence). DNA for the CDR3: TGTGCCAGTAGTACAGGGACAGCTAGCACAGATACGCAGTATTTT. Residues: CASSTGTASTDTQYF.

The V call is TRBV5-1, the J call TRBJ2-7, with D possibly TRBD1 on 5 matching bases. Per germline, CDR1 SGHRS and CDR2 YFSETQ. Between the trimmed V and J ends, which lost 1 base and 6 bases, there was a span of 8 bases. The CDR3 has 12 residues. The CDR3 coding sequence is TGCGCCAGCAGCTTGTGGGGCGCCGAGCAGTACTTC. Protein: CASSLWGAEQYF.

The chain combines TRBV10-3 with TRBJ2-5, with D possibly matching TRBD2 (6 bases). With 2 bases removed from V and 4 bases from J, the gap between germline ends came to 26 bases. This CDR3 contains 19 residues. Per germline, CDR1 ENHRY and CDR2 SYGVKD. The CDR3 DNA sequence: TGTGCCATCAGTGAGGGGTCACTCGAGGGGCGAGGGGAGGCAGAGACCCAGTACTTC. This encodes CAISEGSLEGRGEAETQYF.

This chain links TRBV27 with TRBJ2-7, with 7 bases that match TRBD1. Trimming at V came to 5 bases and at J to 2 bases, leaving 9 bases not matched to a gene. The germline gives CDR1 MNHEY, CDR2 SMNVEV (reference sequence). The length of the CDR3 is 15 residues. The CDR3 coding sequence is TGTGCCAGCAGTCCCCGACAGGGTCTCGCCTACGAGCAGTACTTC. Protein product: CASSPRQGLAYEQYF.